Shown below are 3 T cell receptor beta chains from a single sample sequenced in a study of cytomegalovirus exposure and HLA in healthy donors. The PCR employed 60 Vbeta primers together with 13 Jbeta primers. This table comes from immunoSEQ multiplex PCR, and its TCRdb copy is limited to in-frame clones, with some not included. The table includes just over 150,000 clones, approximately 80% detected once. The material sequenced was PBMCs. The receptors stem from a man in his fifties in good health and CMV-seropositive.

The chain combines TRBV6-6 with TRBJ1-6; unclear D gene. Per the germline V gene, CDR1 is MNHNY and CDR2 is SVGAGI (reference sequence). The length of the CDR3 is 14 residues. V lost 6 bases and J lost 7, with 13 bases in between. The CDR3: CASSPPRGNSPLHF. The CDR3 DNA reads TGTGCCAGCAGCCCCCCCCGAGGAAATTCACCCCTCCACTTT.

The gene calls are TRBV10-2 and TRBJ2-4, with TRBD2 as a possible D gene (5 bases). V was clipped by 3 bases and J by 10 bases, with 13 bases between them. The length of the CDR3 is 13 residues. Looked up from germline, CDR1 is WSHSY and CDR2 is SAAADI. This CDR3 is CASSDGLTVIQYF. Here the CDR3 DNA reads TGCGCCAGCAGTGACGGACTCACGGTTATTCAGTACTTC.

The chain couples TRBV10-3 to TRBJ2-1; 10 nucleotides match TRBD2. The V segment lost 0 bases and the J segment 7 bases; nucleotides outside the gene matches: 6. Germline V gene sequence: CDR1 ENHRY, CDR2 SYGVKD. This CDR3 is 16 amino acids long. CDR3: CAISESSSGRRNEQFF. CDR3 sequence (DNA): TGTGCCATCAGTGAGTCGAGTAGCGGGAGGCGGAATGAGCAGTTCTTC.